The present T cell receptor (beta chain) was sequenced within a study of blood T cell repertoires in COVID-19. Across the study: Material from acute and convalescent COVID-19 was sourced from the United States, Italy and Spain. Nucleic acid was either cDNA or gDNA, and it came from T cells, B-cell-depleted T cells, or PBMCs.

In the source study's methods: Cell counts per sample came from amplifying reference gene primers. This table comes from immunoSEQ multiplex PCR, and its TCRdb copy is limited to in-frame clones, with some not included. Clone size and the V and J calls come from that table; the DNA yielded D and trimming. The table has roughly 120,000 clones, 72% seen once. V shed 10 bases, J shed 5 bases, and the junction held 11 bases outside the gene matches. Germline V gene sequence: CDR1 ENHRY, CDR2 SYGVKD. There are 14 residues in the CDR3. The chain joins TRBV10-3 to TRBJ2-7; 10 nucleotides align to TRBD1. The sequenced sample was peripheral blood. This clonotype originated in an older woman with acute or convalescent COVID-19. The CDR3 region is CASTPGQGIHEQYF. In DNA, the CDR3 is TGTGCCAGTACCCCGGGACAGGGGATCCACGAGCAGTACTTC.